This record concerns one T cell receptor (beta chain) sequence. The antigen is undetermined. The data are from a study of CD8+ T cells in alopecia areata. Treatment given: oral pan-JAK inhibitor, 5-10 mg twice daily. The authors extracted RNA and reverse transcribed it into cDNA as the sequencing template. The data were produced by immunoSEQ multiplex PCR, yet TCRdb's version contains in-frame clones alone and is incomplete. The data hold around 110,000 clones, with 80% to 85% observed a single time. Overall study results and limits: Scalp clonality and expanded CD8+ clones among the top 100 showed significant decreases with tofacitinib. Numerous clones, expanded in lesions, remained in scalp and blood during tofacitinib.

The V end was cut by 3 bases, the J end by 5 bases, with 5 bases between. The CDR3 is made up of 12 amino acids. Looked up from germline, CDR1 is SGHDT and CDR2 is YYEEEE. V gene TRBV5-6 combines with J gene TRBJ2-2, with a weak D call TRBD2 (5 bases). The sequence came from a human donor with alopecia areata. This material consisted of CD8+ T cells sorted from blood, taken at week 24, from a patient treated with tofacitinib. CDR3 bases: TGTGCCAGCAGCTGGACTACCGGGGAGCTGTTTTTT. It specifies CASSWTTGELFF.